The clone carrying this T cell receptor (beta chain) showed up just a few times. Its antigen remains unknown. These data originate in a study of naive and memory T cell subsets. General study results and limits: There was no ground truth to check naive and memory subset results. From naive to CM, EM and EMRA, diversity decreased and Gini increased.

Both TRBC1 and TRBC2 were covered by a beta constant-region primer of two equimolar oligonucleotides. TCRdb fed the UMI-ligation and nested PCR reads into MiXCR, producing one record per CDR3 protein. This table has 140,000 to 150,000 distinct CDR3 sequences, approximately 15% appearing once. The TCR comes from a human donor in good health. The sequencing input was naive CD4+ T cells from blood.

The CDR3 nucleotides are TGTGCCATCGGCCCCGATCGGGGGGGTGTTTGGACTGAAGCTTTCTTT. Amino acids: CAIGPDRGGVWTEAFF. The chain combines TRBV10-3 with TRBJ1-1; perhaps TRBD1 as D (5 bases). CDR1 ENHRY and CDR2 SYGVKD come from the germline V gene. This CDR3 has 16 amino acids. V lost 8 bases and J 5 bases, leaving 24 bases between the germline ends.